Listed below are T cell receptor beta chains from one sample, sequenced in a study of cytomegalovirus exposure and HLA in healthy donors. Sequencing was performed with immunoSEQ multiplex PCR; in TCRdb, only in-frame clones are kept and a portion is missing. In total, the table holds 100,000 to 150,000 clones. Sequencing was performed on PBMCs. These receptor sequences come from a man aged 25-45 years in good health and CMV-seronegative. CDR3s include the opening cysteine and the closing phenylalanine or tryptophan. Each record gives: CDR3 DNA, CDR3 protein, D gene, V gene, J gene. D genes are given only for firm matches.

CDR3nt: TGTGCCAGCAGGGAAGGGCTGAACATTCAGTACTTC
CDR3aa: CASREGLNIQYF
d_gene: .
v_gene: TRBV2
j_gene: TRBJ2-4

CDR3nt: TGTGCCGGAAATCGAGGGTCCTATAATTCACCCCTCCACTTT
CDR3aa: CAGNRGSYNSPLHF
d_gene: .
v_gene: TRBV2
j_gene: TRBJ1-6

CDR3nt: TGTGCCAGCAGCTCCTTCACAGATACGCAGTATTTT
CDR3aa: CASSSFTDTQYF
d_gene: .
v_gene: TRBV7-2
j_gene: TRBJ2-3

CDR3nt: TGCAGCGTTGAAGGAGGGACTAGCGAGTTTCCCACAGATACGCAGTATTTT
CDR3aa: CSVEGGTSEFPTDTQYF
d_gene: TRBD2
v_gene: TRBV29-1
j_gene: TRBJ2-3

CDR3nt: TGTGCCAGCACGAAAAAAGGGTCAGGACAGTTTTACACTGAAGCTTTCTTT
CDR3aa: CASTKKGSGQFYTEAFF
d_gene: .
v_gene: TRBV21-1
j_gene: TRBJ1-1

CDR3nt: TGTGCCAGCAGTGGGGGCCTAAAAAACATTCAGTACTTC
CDR3aa: CASSGGLKNIQYF
d_gene: .
v_gene: TRBV27
j_gene: TRBJ2-4

CDR3nt: TGTGCCAGCAAGGGACAGGGAGCCTACAATGAGCAGTTCTTC
CDR3aa: CASKGQGAYNEQFF
d_gene: TRBD1
v_gene: TRBV6-6
j_gene: TRBJ2-1

CDR3nt: TGTGCCAGCTCCCGTCGGGGAGGCGCTGGGGGCTACACCTTC
CDR3aa: CASSRRGGAGGYTF
d_gene: .
v_gene: TRBV7-3
j_gene: TRBJ1-2

CDR3nt: TGCAGGACAACACTAGCGGTTACGAACAATGAGCAGTTCTTC
CDR3aa: CRTTLAVTNNEQFF
d_gene: TRBD2
v_gene: TRBV29-1
j_gene: TRBJ2-1

CDR3nt: TGTGCCAGCAGCTTGGGGGACACCAGTTCCTACGAGCAGTACTTC
CDR3aa: CASSLGDTSSYEQYF
d_gene: .
v_gene: TRBV5-8
j_gene: TRBJ2-7